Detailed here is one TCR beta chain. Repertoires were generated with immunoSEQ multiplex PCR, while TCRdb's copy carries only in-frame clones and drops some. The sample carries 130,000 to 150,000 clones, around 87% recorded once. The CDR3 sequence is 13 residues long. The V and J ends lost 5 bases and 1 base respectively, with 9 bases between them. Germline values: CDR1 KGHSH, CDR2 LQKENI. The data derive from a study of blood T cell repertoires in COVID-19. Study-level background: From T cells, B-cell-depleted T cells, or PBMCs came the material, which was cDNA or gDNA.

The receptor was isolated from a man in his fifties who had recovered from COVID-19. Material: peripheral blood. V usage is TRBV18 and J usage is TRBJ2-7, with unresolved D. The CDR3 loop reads CASSVQVSYEQYF. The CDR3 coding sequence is TGTGCCAGCTCAGTTCAGGTATCCTACGAGCAGTACTTC.